The next 17 T cell receptor beta chains were all read from a single sample in a study of blood T cell repertoires in COVID-19. Sequencing used immunoSEQ multiplex PCR; TCRdb keeps in-frame clones, though not all of them. Of 120,000 or so clones listed, about four fifths were seen once; the top ten hold about 12%. Sequenced material: peripheral blood. The receptors stem from a man aged 55-75 years with acute or convalescent COVID-19.

The chain has TRBV5-4 and TRBJ2-2; D is unclear. The CDR3 contains 15 residues. CDR1 is SGHNT, CDR2 YYREEE, per germline (reference sequence). Trimming shortened V by 0 bases and J by 7 bases, and 13 bases separated the two germline ends. The CDR3 loop reads CASSLVSRNGGELFF. The CDR3 region has the DNA TGTGCCAGCAGCTTGGTTTCGAGGAACGGCGGGGAGCTGTTTTTT.

The chain carries TRBV19 and TRBJ1-2; 12 bases agree with TRBD1. Germline trimming cut 1 base from V and 6 bases from J; bases unmatched to any gene: 9. This CDR3 spans 17 amino acids. Germline CDR1 is LNHDA and CDR2 is SQIVND (reference sequence). DNA of the CDR3: TGTGCCAGTAGTATAGGTGGGACAGGGGGCGAGATAAATGGCTACACCTTC. Encoded protein: CASSIGGTGGEINGYTF.

The chain couples TRBV24-1 to TRBJ2-5; the match to TRBD2 covers 7 bases. The ends lost 5 bases at V and 5 bases at J; junction bases unmatched: 4. The CDR3 spans 13 residues. Germline V lookup: CDR1 KGHDR, CDR2 SFDVKD. CDR3 bases: TGTGCCACCAGTGCTCGGGAGGAGGAGACCCAGTACTTC. It yields the protein CATSAREEETQYF.

This clone was observed once. CDR3 DNA: TGTGCCATCAGGGGCTCTGTCGAGATGTTTTTT. This translates into CAIRGSVEMFF. The chain recombines TRBV10-3 with TRBJ1-4, with D unclear. The germline V and J ends were trimmed by 6 bases and 15 bases, with 14 bases remaining between them. The CDR3 totals 11 residues. Germline-derived CDR1 and CDR2 are ENHRY and SYGVKD.

This clone was recorded only once. CDR3 nucleotide sequence: TGCGCCAGCTGCGATTCTAGCGGGAGTTACAATGAGCAGTTCTTC. Its translation is CASCDSSGSYNEQFF. The rearrangement uses TRBV5-1 and TRBJ2-1; TRBD2 aligns across 10 bases. Trimming removed 7 bases from V and 4 bases from J; junction bases left unmatched: 8. This CDR3 has 15 residues. Germline V gene sequence: CDR1 SGHRS, CDR2 YFSETQ.

The chain combines TRBV3-1 (or the pseudogene TRBV3-2) with TRBJ2-7; TRBD1 agrees at 9 bases. This CDR3 is 14 amino acids long. V dropped 6 bases and J dropped 6; count of bases not matched to a gene: 9. Germline V lookup: CDR1 LGHDT, CDR2 YNNKEL (reference sequence). In DNA, the CDR3 is TGTGCCAGCAGACTGGGACAGGGCGGCTCCGAGCAGTACTTC. Its translation: CASRLGQGGSEQYF.

This rearrangement joins TRBV12-3 or TRBV12-4 to TRBJ2-5; D might be TRBD2 (5 bases). The CDR3 has 13 amino acids. Trimming took off 5 bases at V and 7 bases at J, with 14 bases between the two ends. CDR3 DNA: TGTGCCAGCAGTCCGCGGGCTCACGTGACCCAGTACTTC. Protein sequence: CASSPRAHVTQYF.

This chain links TRBV6-6 with TRBJ1-4; 7 bases match TRBD1. This CDR3 has 14 amino acids. Germline V gives CDR1 MNHNY, CDR2 SVGAGI (reference sequence). The trim removed 1 base at V and 7 bases at J, leaving 3 bases unmatched. This CDR3 is CASSYWQGGEKLFF. The CDR3 DNA reads as TGTGCCAGCAGTTACTGGCAGGGGGGTGAAAAACTGTTTTTT.

The chain employs TRBV6-1 and TRBJ2-7; D perhaps matches TRBD1 (5 bases). Between the trimmed V and J ends, which lost 3 bases and 2 bases, there was a span of 8 bases. The CDR3 extends over 13 amino acids. CDR1 is MNHNS, CDR2 SASEGT, per germline. The CDR3 spells CASSDPGTYEQYF. The CDR3 coding sequence is TGTGCCAGCAGTGACCCAGGGACCTACGAGCAGTACTTC.

Only a few counts were recorded for this clone. The chain is built from TRBV3-1 (or the pseudogene TRBV3-2) and TRBJ1-6; 8 bases match TRBD1. Germline-derived CDR1 and CDR2 are LGHDT and YNNKEL (reference sequence). Trimming removed 4 bases from V and 4 bases from J; junction bases left unmatched: 3. The length of the CDR3 is 15 residues. The CDR3 protein is CASSPRDRYNSPLHF. The DNA of the CDR3 is TGTGCCAGCAGCCCCCGGGACAGGTATAATTCACCCCTCCACTTT.

In DNA form, the CDR3 reads TGCGCCAGCAGCCAAGATTCTTCGGGCTACAATGAGCAGTTCTTC. Residues: CASSQDSSGYNEQFF. The chain combines TRBV4-1 with TRBJ2-1; no clear D gene. This CDR3 is built from 15 residues. The V gene lost 0 bases and the J gene lost 3 bases, with 9 bases spanning the gap. The germline CDR1 and CDR2 sequences are MGHRA and YSYEKL.

The chain carries TRBV9 and TRBJ1-6; a possible D gene is TRBD1 (5 bases). CDR1 is SGDLS, CDR2 YYNGEE, per germline. The CDR3 totals 14 residues. The ends were cut back, 4 bases at V and 7 bases at J, with 12 bases in the middle. The CDR3 reads CASSPRGGNSPLHF. Written as DNA, the CDR3 is TGTGCCAGCAGCCCCCGGGGGGGGAATTCACCCCTCCACTTT.

The V call is TRBV12-3 or TRBV12-4, the J call TRBJ1-1; D not certain. V shed 7 bases and J shed 4 bases, with 13 bases lying between them. This CDR3 region has 13 residues. CDR3 amino acids: CASTFGVFTEAFF. The DNA for the CDR3 is TGTGCCAGCACCTTCGGGGTTTTCACTGAAGCTTTCTTT.

The rearrangement uses TRBV7-8 and TRBJ1-2; D possibly corresponds to TRBD1 (5 bases). V was shortened by 4 bases and J by 0 bases, with 12 bases between the two germline ends. The CDR3 has 15 amino acids. CDR1 is SGHVS, CDR2 FQNEAQ, per germline. CDR3 loop: CASSSQGGTNYGYTF. In DNA, the CDR3 is TGTGCCAGCAGCTCCCAGGGAGGGACTAACTATGGCTACACCTTC.

The chain employs TRBV6-5 and TRBJ1-6; 8 nucleotides align to TRBD1. The length of the CDR3 is 15 residues. Losses at the gene ends were 4 bases for V and 9 bases for J; bases not matched to a gene: 8. Germline V lookup: CDR1 MNHEY, CDR2 SVGAGI. The CDR3 DNA sequence: TGTGCCAGCAGTTTCCAGGACAGGGCCGGTTCACCCCTCCACTTT. Its protein product is CASSFQDRAGSPLHF.

About this clone: This CDR3 is also generated by other DNA sequences in the sample. The genes are TRBV28 and TRBJ1-4; D gene unclear. The germline CDR1 and CDR2 sequences are MDHEN and SYDVKM. Between the trimmed V and J ends, which lost 2 bases and 10 bases, there was a span of 8 bases. This CDR3 region has 12 residues. CDR3 in DNA: TGTGCCAGCAGTTTAATAGCCGGAAAACTGTTTTTT. The encoded protein is CASSLIAGKLFF.

This clone was picked up a small number of times. CDR3 protein: CASSLNVGGTEAFF. In DNA form, the CDR3 reads TGCGCCAGCAGCTTGAATGTGGGGGGCACTGAAGCTTTCTTT. The V call is TRBV5-1, the J call TRBJ1-1; D is perhaps TRBD1 (5 bases). CDR3 length equals 14 residues. CDR1 and CDR2 (germline): SGHRS, YFSETQ. V lost 1 base and J lost 4, with 11 bases in between.